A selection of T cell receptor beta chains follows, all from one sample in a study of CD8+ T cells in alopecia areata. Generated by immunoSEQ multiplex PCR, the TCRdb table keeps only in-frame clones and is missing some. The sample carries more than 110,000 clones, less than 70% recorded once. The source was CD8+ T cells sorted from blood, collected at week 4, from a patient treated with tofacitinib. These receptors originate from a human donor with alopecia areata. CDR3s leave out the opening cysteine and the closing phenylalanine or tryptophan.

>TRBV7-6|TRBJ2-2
ASSQVPPTGELF
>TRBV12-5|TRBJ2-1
ASGWDGPSGEQF
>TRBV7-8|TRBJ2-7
ASSGDYYEQY
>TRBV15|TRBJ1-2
ATSRVGNPQDYGYT
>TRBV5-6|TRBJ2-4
ASSLQLQAKNIQY
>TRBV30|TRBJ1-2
ACSVTGPSSYGYT
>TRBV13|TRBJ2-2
ASSLWRGDTGELF
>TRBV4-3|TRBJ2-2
ASSQDKEGIDTGELF
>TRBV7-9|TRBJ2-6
ASSLGLALSGANVLT
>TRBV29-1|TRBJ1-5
SVAVADSLVQPQH
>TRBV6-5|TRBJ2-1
ASRGGSNEQF
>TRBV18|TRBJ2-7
ASSFEGGPYEQY
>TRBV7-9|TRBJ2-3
ASTFIGTADTQY
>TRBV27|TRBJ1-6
ASSRGRVGSPLH
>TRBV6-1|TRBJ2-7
ASSLLLAGVYEQY